Listed below are T cell receptor beta chains from one sample, sequenced in a study of cytomegalovirus exposure and HLA in healthy donors. Method: immunoSEQ multiplex PCR; TCRdb's copy keeps in-frame clones and lacks some. This table has roughly 190,000 clones, more than 70% appearing once. Sequenced material: PBMCs. The receptors come from a woman aged 40 to 50 in good health and CMV-seronegative. Each CDR3 is given with its conserved first and last residue. D genes are given only for firm matches. Not every row has a clone size; where given, it reads once, few, many or a size class.

cdr3_aa	cdr3_nt	cdr3_length	clone_size	d_call	j_call	v_call
CASSVVGGRGETQYF	TGTGCCAGCAGCGTAGTCGGCGGGCGGGGGGAGACCCAGTACTTC	15	many	TRBD2	TRBJ2-5	TRBV9
CASDPTGVHQPQHF	TGTGCCAGTGACCCTACAGGGGTCCATCAGCCCCAGCATTTT	14	.	TRBD1	TRBJ1-5	TRBV6-1
CAWSASGRMYQEQYF	TGTGCCTGGAGTGCTAGCGGGAGGATGTATCAAGAGCAGTACTTC	15	.	TRBD2	TRBJ2-7	TRBV30
CASTLGQGEAFF	TGTGCCAGCACCCTCGGACAGGGTGAAGCTTTCTTT	12	few	TRBD1	TRBJ1-1	TRBV7-2
CASSESTGGPSYEQYF	TGCGCCAGCAGTGAGTCGACTGGAGGGCCCTCCTACGAGCAGTACTTC	16	.	.	TRBJ2-7	TRBV10-2
CASSREGREKLFF	TGTGCCAGCTCACGGGAGGGTCGGGAAAAACTGTTTTTT	13	.	.	TRBJ1-4	TRBV18
CASSLGPGRNTEAFF	TGTGCCAGCAGCTTAGGGCCGGGAAGGAACACTGAAGCTTTCTTT	15	.	.	TRBJ1-1	TRBV7-6
CASSIVSGPDTGELFF	TGTGCCAGTAGTATAGTGTCAGGGCCTGACACCGGGGAGCTGTTTTTT	16	.	.	TRBJ2-2	TRBV19
CASSLASETWASGTETQYF	TGTGCCAGCAGCTTAGCGTCTGAAACCTGGGCTAGCGGGACGGAGACCCAGTACTTC	19	.	TRBD2	TRBJ2-5	TRBV7-8
CASSLTAGGGTDTQYF	TGTGCCAGCAGCCTCACAGCGGGAGGCGGCACAGATACGCAGTATTTT	16	.	TRBD2	TRBJ2-3	TRBV7-3
CASSVGGLADTQYF	TGTGCCAGCAGCGTAGGAGGACTAGCGGATACGCAGTATTTT	14	.	TRBD2	TRBJ2-3	TRBV9
CASSERGLGYTF	TGTGCCAGCAGTGAGAGGGGACTGGGCTACACCTTC	12	.	.	TRBJ1-2	TRBV2
CARNPRGISGNTIYF	TGTGCCAGGAACCCCAGGGGTATCTCTGGAAACACCATATATTTT	15	.	.	TRBJ1-3	TRBV25-1
CAMSGGSSGFDEQFF	TGTGCCATGTCCGGGGGAAGTAGCGGGTTCGATGAGCAGTTCTTC	15	few	TRBD2	TRBJ2-1	TRBV10-3
CASSSYRTYTDTQYF	TGTGCCAGCAGCTCATACAGAACATACACAGATACGCAGTATTTT	15	.	.	TRBJ2-3	TRBV7-2
CASSLSGGGTEAFF	TGTGCCAGCAGTTTATCGGGGGGGGGCACTGAAGCTTTCTTT	14	.	.	TRBJ1-1	TRBV27
CASSDTGNTEAFF	TGTGCCAGCAGTGATACAGGGAACACTGAAGCTTTCTTT	13	.	.	TRBJ1-1	TRBV6-1
CAWSPVRTEAFF	TGTGCCTGGAGTCCTGTGCGGACTGAAGCTTTCTTT	12	.	.	TRBJ1-1	TRBV30
CATRRGSLGNTIYF	TGTGCCACCAGGAGGGGGAGTCTCGGAAACACCATATATTTT	14	once	.	TRBJ1-3	TRBV6-5
CASSLTRPGLAGGHEQFF	TGTGCCAGCTCACTCACCCGCCCGGGACTAGCGGGAGGGCATGAGCAGTTCTTC	18	.	TRBD2	TRBJ2-1	TRBV18
CASSSDRAGQYF	TGTGCCAGCAGCTCGGACAGGGCGGGGCAGTACTTC	12	.	TRBD1	TRBJ2-7	TRBV7-2
CASSLYRGSGANVLTF	TGTGCCAGCAGCCTTTATCGGGGCTCTGGGGCCAACGTCCTGACTTTC	16	.	.	TRBJ2-6	TRBV11-3
CASSLMTATNYGYTF	TGTGCCAGCAGCTTGATGACAGCAACTAACTATGGCTACACCTTC	15	.	.	TRBJ1-2	TRBV7-2
CASSQDLTVKPQHF	TGCGCCAGCAGCCAAGATCTGACAGTCAAGCCCCAGCATTTT	14	.	.	TRBJ1-5	TRBV4-1
CASSPATSGRGAYNEQFF	TGTGCCAGCTCACCAGCTACTAGCGGGAGGGGGGCCTACAATGAGCAGTTCTTC	18	.	TRBD2	TRBJ2-1	TRBV18
CASSASGGSNQPQHF	TGCGCCAGCAGCGCGTCAGGGGGTAGCAATCAGCCCCAGCATTTT	15	.	TRBD1	TRBJ1-5	TRBV5-1
CARPPPGQPHLNYGYTF	TGTGCCAGACCCCCCCCGGGACAGCCCCACCTTAACTATGGCTACACCTTC	17	.	.	TRBJ1-2	TRBV21-1
CASSLDWGQSDTQYF	TGTGCCAGCAGCTTAGATTGGGGACAATCAGATACGCAGTATTTT	15	.	.	TRBJ2-3	TRBV11-3
CASGPQTGINYGYTF	TGTGCTAGTGGTCCCCAGACAGGAATTAACTATGGCTACACCTTC	15	.	.	TRBJ1-2	TRBV12-5
CASSIRGMGTGLNTEAFF	TGTGCCAGTAGTATAAGGGGGATGGGGACAGGCCTAAACACTGAAGCTTTCTTT	18	.	TRBD1	TRBJ1-1	TRBV19
CASSLRGPSGDTIYF	TGTGCCAGCAGCTTACGGGGCCCCTCGGGGGACACCATATATTTT	15	.	.	TRBJ1-3	TRBV7-8
CASSTRTGHNQPQHF	TGTGCCAGTAGTACCAGGACAGGACACAATCAGCCCCAGCATTTT	15	.	TRBD1	TRBJ1-5	TRBV19
CASTGLAGAFETQYF	TGTGCCAGCACCGGACTAGCGGGAGCCTTTGAGACCCAGTACTTC	15	.	TRBD2	TRBJ2-5	TRBV6-1
CASSLYTATNEKLFF	TGTGCCAGTAGTCTATACACAGCAACTAATGAAAAACTGTTTTTT	15	once	.	TRBJ1-4	TRBV19
CASSLRTGDNTEAFF	TGCGCCAGCAGCTTGAGGACAGGGGATAACACTGAAGCTTTCTTT	15	.	TRBD1	TRBJ1-1	TRBV5-1
CASSPLEGTSYGYTF	TGTGCCAGCAGCCCCCTCGAGGGTACCTCCTATGGCTACACCTTC	15	.	.	TRBJ1-2	TRBV5-4
CASRTRDSTDTQYF	TGTGCCAGCAGAACCCGGGATTCCACAGATACGCAGTATTTT	14	.	.	TRBJ2-3	TRBV6-6
CASSIPFEETQYF	TGTGCCAGCAGCATACCCTTCGAGGAGACCCAGTACTTC	13	.	.	TRBJ2-5	TRBV9
CASSLDRPNEQFF	TGTGCCAGCAGCCTGGACAGACCCAATGAGCAGTTCTTC	13	.	.	TRBJ2-1	TRBV5-5
CASSNWSYYNEQFF	TGTGCCAGTAGCAACTGGTCATACTACAATGAGCAGTTCTTC	14	.	.	TRBJ2-1	TRBV19
CASSWTGKGTDTQYF	TGCGCCAGCAGCTGGACAGGGAAGGGCACAGATACGCAGTATTTT	15	.	TRBD1	TRBJ2-3	TRBV5-1